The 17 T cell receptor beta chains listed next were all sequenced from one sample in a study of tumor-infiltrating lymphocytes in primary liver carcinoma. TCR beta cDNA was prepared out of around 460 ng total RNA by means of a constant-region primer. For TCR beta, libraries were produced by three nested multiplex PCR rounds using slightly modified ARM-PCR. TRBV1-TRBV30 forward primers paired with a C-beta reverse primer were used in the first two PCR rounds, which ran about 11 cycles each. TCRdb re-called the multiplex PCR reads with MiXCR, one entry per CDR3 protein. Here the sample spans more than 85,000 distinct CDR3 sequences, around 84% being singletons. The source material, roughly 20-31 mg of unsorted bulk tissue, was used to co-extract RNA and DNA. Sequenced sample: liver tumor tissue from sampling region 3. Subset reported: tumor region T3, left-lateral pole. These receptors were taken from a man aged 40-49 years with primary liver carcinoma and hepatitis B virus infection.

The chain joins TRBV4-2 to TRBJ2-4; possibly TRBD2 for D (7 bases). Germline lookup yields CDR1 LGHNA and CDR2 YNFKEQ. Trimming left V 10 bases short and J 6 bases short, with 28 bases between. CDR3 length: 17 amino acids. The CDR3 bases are TGTGCCAATAGCCAGGCCGCGGGGGCAGGGATCGGAAACATTCAGTACTTC. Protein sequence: CANSQAAGAGIGNIQYF.

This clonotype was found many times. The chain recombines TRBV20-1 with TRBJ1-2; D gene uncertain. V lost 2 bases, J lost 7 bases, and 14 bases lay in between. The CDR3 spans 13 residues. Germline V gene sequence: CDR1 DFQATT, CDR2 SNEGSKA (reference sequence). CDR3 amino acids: CSARKGLSSGYTF. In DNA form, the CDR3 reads TGCAGTGCTAGAAAAGGGCTTTCGTCTGGCTACACCTTC.

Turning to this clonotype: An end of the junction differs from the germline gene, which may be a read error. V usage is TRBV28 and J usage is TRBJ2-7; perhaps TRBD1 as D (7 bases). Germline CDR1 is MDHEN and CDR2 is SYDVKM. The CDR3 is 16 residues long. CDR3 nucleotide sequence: TGTGTCAGCAGTTCGCCCAGGGGGGTTCTCTCCTACGAGCAGTACTTC. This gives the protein CVSSSPRGVLSYEQYF.

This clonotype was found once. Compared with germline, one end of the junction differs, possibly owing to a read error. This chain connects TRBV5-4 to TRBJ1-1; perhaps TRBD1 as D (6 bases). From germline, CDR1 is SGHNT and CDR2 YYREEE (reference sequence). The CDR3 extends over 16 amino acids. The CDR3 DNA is TGTGCCAGCAGCTCAGGGGAGCGAGGACGGAACACTAAAGCTTTCTTT. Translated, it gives CASSSGERGRNTKAFF.

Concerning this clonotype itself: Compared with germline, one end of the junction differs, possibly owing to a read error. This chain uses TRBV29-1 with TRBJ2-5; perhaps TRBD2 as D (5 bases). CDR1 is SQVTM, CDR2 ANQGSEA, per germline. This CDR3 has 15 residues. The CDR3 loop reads CSIESAAGRSETHHF. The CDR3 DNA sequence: TGCAGCATTGAATCCGCGGCGGGTAGATCGGAGACCCATCACTTC.

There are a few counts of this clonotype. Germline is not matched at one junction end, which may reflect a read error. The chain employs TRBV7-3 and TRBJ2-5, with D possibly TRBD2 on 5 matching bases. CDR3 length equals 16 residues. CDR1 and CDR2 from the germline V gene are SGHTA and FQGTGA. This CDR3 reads CTSSLTGSSLQETQYF. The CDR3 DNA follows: TGTACCAGCAGCTTAACTGGGAGCTCCCTCCAAGAGACCCAGTACTTC.

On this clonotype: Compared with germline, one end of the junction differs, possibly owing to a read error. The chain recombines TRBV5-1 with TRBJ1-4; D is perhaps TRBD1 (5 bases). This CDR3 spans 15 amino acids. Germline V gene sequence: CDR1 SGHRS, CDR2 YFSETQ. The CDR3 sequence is CATSRDRPTDENLFF. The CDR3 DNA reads TGCGCCACCAGTCGCGACAGACCGACTGATGAAAATCTGTTTTTT.

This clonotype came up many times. The DNA for the CDR3 is TGCGCCAGCAGCTTGTTTGGGGCCCGCACTGAAGCTTTCTTT. Residues: CASSLFGARTEAFF. The V call is TRBV5-1, the J call TRBJ1-1; a weak D match, TRBD1 (5 bases). Trimming took 1 base from V and 4 from J, leaving 11 bases between them. Germline V gene sequence: CDR1 SGHRS, CDR2 YFSETQ. The CDR3 has 14 residues.

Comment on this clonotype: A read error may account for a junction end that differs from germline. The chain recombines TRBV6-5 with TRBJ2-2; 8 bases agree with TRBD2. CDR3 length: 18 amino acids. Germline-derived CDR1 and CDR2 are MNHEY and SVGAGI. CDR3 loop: CASSYSSGSGGSTGELLF. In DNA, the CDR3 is TGTGCCAGCAGTTACTCGAGCGGGTCGGGAGGGAGCACCGGGGAGCTGTTGTTT.

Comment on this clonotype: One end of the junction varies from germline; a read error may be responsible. This CDR3 reads CANSQAPGQGAGNTIDF. The CDR3 DNA is TGCGCCAACAGCCAAGCACCGGGACAGGGGGCTGGAAACACCATAGATTTT. V and J are TRBV4-3 and TRBJ1-3, with TRBD1 matching 12 bases. CDR1 and CDR2 (germline): LGHNA, YSLEER. The CDR3 spans 17 residues.

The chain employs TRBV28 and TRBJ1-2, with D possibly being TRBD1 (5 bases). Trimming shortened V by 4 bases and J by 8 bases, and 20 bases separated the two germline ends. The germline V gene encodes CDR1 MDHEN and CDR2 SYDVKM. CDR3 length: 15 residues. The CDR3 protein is CASSSARLGRGGYTF. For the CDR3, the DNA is TGTGCCAGCAGTTCCGCCCGACTGGGGAGGGGCGGCTACACCTTC.

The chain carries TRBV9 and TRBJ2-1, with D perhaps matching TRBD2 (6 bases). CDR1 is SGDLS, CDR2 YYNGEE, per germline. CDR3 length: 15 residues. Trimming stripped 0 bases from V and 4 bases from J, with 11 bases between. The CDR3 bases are TGTGCCAGCAGCGTAGGAGACGGGAGTTACAATGAGCAGTTCTTC. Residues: CASSVGDGSYNEQFF.

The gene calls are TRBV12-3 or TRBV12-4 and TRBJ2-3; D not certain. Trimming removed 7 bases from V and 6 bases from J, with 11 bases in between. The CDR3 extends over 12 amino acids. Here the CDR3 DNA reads TGTGCCAGCAATCCCTTCAGTGATACGCAGTATTTT. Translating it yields CASNPFSDTQYF.

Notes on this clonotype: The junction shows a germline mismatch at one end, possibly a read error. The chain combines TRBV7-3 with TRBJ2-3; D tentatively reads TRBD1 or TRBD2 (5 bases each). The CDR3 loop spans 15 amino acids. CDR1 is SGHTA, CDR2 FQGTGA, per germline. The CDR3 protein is CASSLGAFSIDTQYF. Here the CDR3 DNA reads TGTGCCAGCAGCCTCGGGGCCTTTAGCATAGATACGCAGTATTTT.

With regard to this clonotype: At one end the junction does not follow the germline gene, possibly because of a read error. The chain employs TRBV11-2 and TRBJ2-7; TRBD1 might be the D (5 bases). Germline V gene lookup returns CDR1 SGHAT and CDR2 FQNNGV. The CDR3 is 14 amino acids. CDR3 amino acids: CTSSLEKAKGEQYF. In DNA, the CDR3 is TGTACCAGCAGCTTAGAGAAGGCCAAGGGGGAGCAGTACTTC. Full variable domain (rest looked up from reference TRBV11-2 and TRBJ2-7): EAGVAQSPRYKIIEKRQSVAFWCNPISGHATLYWYQQILGQGPKLLIQFQNNGVVDDSQLPKDRFSAERLKGVDSTLKIQPAKLEDSAVYLCTSSLEKAKGEQYFGPGTRLTVT.

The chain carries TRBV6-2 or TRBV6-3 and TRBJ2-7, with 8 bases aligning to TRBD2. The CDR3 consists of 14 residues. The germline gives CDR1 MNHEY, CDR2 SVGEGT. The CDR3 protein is CAGKRLREGYEQYF. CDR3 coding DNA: TGTGCTGGCAAAAGACTACGGGAGGGCTACGAGCAGTACTTC.

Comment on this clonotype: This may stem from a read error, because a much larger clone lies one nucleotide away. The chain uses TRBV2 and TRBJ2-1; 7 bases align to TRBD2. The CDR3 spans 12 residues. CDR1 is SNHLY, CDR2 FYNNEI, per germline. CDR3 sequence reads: CVSGPGRVEQFF. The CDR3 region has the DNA TGTGTCAGCGGGCCAGGGAGGGTTGAGCAGTTCTTC.